The 6 T cell receptor beta chains reported below all come from one sample, sequenced in a study of T cells in Graves' hyperthyroidism and ophthalmopathy. Amplification of TCR beta CDR3 regions used RNA as the template. The TCR CDR3 was amplified in a first-round RT-PCR using the HTBI primer set. In TCRdb, the multiplex PCR reads were re-called with MiXCR into one record per CDR3 protein. The repertoire consists of more than 150,000 distinct CDR3 sequences, with around 15% occurring once and the leading ten covering roughly 29%. The sequencing input was blood. These receptors originate from a woman in her forties or fifties with Graves' hyperthyroidism.

To note about this clonotype: At one end the junction does not follow the germline gene, possibly because of a read error. The V call is TRBV5-1, the J call TRBJ2-2; 11 bases line up with TRBD2. CDR3 length: 17 amino acids. Per germline, CDR1 SGHRS and CDR2 YFSETQ. In DNA form, the CDR3 reads TGCGCCGGCAGCCAGCTAGCGGGGGGAACGAACACCGGGGAGCTGTTTTTT. Translated: CAGSQLAGGTNTGELFF.

The sample holds many counts of this clonotype. The chain carries TRBV19 and TRBJ1-2; 12 bases agree with TRBD1. Germline V CDR1 and CDR2: LNHDA, SQIVND (reference sequence). V shed 3 bases, J shed 4 bases, and the junction held 3 bases outside the gene matches. The CDR3 runs to 15 residues. The CDR3 protein is CASSMGTGGVYGYTF. CDR3 coding DNA: TGTGCCAGTAGTATGGGGACAGGGGGCGTCTATGGCTACACCTTC.

The gene calls are TRBV6-1 and TRBJ2-7; a possible D gene is TRBD2 (6 bases). The V gene's germline CDR1 is MNHNS and CDR2 SASEGT. Trimming stripped 7 bases from V and 0 bases from J, with 19 bases between. This CDR3 comprises 16 residues. DNA for the CDR3: TGTGCCAGCATCCTCAAACCGGGACTGGCCTCCTACGAGCAGTACTTC. Amino acid sequence: CASILKPGLASYEQYF.

This clonotype was seen a single time. J is TRBJ2-3 and V is TRBV29-1, with 12 nucleotides matching TRBD2. V lost 5 bases to trimming and J lost 5 bases; unmatched junction nucleotides: 5. Germline loops: CDR1 SQVTM, CDR2 ANQGSEA. The CDR3 sequence is 14 residues long. The CDR3 protein is CSVLAGGSGDTQYF. CDR3 DNA: TGCAGCGTTCTAGCGGGGGGGTCAGGAGATACGCAGTATTTT.

J is TRBJ1-1 and V is TRBV5-4; 7 nucleotides line up with TRBD1. V trimming: 1 base; J trimming: 6 bases; junction bases outside the gene matches: 3. The germline V gene encodes CDR1 SGHNT and CDR2 YYREEE (reference sequence). This CDR3 region has 13 residues. The CDR3 protein is CASSLRGQPEAFF. The DNA of the CDR3 is TGTGCCAGCAGCTTGAGGGGACAGCCTGAAGCTTTCTTT.

Points on this clonotype: This clone may be a read error of a much larger clone one base away. The V gene is TRBV7-9, the J gene TRBJ2-7; 12 bases match TRBD2. Germline V lookup: CDR1 SEHNR, CDR2 FQNEAQ (reference sequence). This CDR3 contains 15 residues. V shed 5 bases, J shed 7 bases, and the junction held 9 bases outside the gene matches. CDR3 coding DNA: TGTGCCAGCAGCGCCGGACTAGCGGGGTCTTATGAGCAGTACTTC. This codes for CASSAGLAGSYEQYF.